This TCR beta chain was retrieved from a study of blood T cell repertoires in COVID-19. The CDR3 sequence is 15 residues long. The germline gives CDR1 LNHDA, CDR2 SQIVND (reference sequence). V lost 0 bases to trimming and J lost 5 bases, with 13 bases between them. Clones were sequenced by immunoSEQ multiplex PCR, and TCRdb holds only the in-frame ones, with some missing. The sample holds about 170,000 clones, under 90% seen once. This receptor was taken from a man aged 45-60 years who had recovered from COVID-19. The V call is TRBV19, the J call TRBJ1-2, with unresolved D. Sample: PBMCs or T cells enriched from blood (not recorded which). CDR3 in DNA: TGTGCCAGTAGTATAGATCGCGGCAAGCTTTATGGCTACACCTTC. This gives the protein CASSIDRGKLYGYTF.